This TCR beta chain originates from a study of cytomegalovirus exposure and HLA in healthy donors. This CDR3 is built from 16 residues. Trimming removed 0 bases at V and 4 bases at J, with 13 bases between. Germline loops: CDR1 MNHNY, CDR2 SVGAGI (reference sequence). The PCR was carried out with 60 Vbeta primers and 13 Jbeta primers. Generated by immunoSEQ multiplex PCR, the TCRdb table keeps only in-frame clones and is missing some. In the table there are 120,000 to 150,000 clones, 75% of which are singletons. In its sample, this clone was seen a few times. This receptor was identified in a middle-aged man in good health and CMV-seronegative. This sequence joins TRBV6-6 and TRBJ1-3; D is unclear. What was sequenced was PBMCs. The CDR3 spells CASSYSKSGLGNTIYF. As DNA, the CDR3 is TGTGCCAGCAGTTACTCGAAATCGGGGTTAGGAAACACCATATATTTT.